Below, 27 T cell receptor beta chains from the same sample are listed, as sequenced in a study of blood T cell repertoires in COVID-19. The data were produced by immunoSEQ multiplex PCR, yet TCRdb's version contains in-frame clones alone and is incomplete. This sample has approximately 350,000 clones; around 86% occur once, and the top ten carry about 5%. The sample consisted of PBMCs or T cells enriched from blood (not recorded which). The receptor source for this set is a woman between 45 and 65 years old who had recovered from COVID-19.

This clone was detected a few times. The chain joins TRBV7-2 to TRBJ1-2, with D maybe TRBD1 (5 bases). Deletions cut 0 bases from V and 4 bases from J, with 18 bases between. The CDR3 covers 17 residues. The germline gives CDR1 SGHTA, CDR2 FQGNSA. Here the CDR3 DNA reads TGTGCCAGCAGCTTAGCCCACACAGGCGGAATGCGCTATGGCTACACCTTC. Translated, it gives CASSLAHTGGMRYGYTF.

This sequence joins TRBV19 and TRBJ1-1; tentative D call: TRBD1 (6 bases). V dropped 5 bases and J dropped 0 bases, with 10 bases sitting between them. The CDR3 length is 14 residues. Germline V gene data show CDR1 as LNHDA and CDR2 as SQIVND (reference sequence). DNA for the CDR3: TGTGCCAGTAGTGAGGCAGGGGTGAACACTGAAGCTTTCTTT. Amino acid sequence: CASSEAGVNTEAFF.

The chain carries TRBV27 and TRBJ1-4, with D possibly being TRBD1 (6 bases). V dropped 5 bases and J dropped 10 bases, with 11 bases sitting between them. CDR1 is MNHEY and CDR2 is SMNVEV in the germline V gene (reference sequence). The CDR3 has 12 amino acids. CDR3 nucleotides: TGTGCCAGCAGTACCCCCAGGGGAAAACTGTTTTTT. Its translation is CASSTPRGKLFF.

The CDR3 DNA is TGTGCCAGCAGTTCGGGACAGGGGGCAAGACCTGAAGCTTTCTTT. This sequence encodes CASSSGQGARPEAFF. The chain uses TRBV6-5 and TRBJ1-1; 12 bases map to TRBD1. This CDR3 has 15 amino acids. Looked up from germline, CDR1 is MNHEY and CDR2 is SVGAGI. V shed 4 bases and J 6 bases; nucleotides not matched to a gene: 6.

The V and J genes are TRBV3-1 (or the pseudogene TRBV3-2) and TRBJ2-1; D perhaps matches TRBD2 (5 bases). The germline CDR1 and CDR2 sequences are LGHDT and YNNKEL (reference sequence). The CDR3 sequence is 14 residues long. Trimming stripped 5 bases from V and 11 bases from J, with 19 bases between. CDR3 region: CASSYGEALGKQFF. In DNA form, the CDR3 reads TGTGCCAGCAGCTATGGTGAGGCCCTCGGGAAGCAGTTCTTC.

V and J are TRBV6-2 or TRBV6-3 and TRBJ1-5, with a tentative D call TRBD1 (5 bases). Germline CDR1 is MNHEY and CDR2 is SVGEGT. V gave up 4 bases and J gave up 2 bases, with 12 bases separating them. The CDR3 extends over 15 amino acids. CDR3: CASSSAGGGNQPQHF. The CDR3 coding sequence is TGTGCCAGCAGTTCGGCCGGGGGAGGCAATCAGCCCCAGCATTTT.

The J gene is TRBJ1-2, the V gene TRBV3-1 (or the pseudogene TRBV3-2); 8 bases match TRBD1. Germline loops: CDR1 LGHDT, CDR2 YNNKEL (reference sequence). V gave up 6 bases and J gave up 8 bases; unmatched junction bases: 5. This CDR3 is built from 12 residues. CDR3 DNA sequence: TGTGCCAGCAGGCGGACAGGGAACGGCTACACCTTC. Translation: CASRRTGNGYTF.

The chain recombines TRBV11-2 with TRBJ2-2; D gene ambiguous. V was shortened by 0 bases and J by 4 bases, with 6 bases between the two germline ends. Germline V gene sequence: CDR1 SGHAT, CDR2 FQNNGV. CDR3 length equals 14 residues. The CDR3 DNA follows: TGTGCCAGCAGCTTAGATGGCAGCACCGGGGAGCTGTTTTTT. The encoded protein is CASSLDGSTGELFF.

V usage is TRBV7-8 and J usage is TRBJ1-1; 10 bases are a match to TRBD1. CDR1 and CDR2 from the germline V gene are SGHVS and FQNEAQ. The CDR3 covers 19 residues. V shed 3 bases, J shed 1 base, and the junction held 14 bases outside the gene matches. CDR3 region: CASSFLSYRTGGPNTEAFF. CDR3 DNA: TGTGCCAGCAGCTTTTTGAGCTATCGGACAGGGGGGCCGAACACTGAAGCTTTCTTT.

The CDR3 sequence is CASSSPAGLGETQYF. The CDR3 bases are TGTGCCAGCAGCTCGCCAGCGGGCCTGGGGGAGACCCAGTACTTC. The chain has TRBV7-9 and TRBJ2-5; weak D call: TRBD2 (6 bases). This CDR3 comprises 15 residues. V lost 4 bases, J lost 5 bases, and 17 bases lay in between. Germline lookup yields CDR1 SEHNR and CDR2 FQNEAQ (reference sequence). Full variable domain (remainder filled in from reference TRBV7-9 and TRBJ2-5): DTGVSQNPRHKITKRGQNVTFRCDPISEHNRLYWYRQTLGQGPEFLTYFQNEAQLEKSRLLSDRFSAERPKGSFSTLEIQRTEQGDSAMYLCASSSPAGLGETQYFGPGTRLLVL.

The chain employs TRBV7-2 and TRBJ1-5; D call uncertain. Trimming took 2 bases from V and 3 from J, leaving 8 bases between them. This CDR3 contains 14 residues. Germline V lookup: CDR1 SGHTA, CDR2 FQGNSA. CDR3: CASSLFPVNQPQHF. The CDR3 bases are TGTGCCAGCAGCTTATTTCCAGTCAATCAGCCCCAGCATTTT.

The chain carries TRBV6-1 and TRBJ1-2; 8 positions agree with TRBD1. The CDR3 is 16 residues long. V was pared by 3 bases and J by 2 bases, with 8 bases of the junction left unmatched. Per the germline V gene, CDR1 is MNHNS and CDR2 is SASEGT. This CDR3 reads CASSDDRGLLNYGYTF. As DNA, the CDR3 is TGTGCCAGCAGTGACGACAGGGGCCTACTCAACTATGGCTACACCTTC.

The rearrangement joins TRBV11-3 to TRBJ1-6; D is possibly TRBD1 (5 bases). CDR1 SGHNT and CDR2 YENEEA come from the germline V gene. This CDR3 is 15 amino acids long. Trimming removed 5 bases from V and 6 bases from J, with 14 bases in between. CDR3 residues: CASSGRQRSNSPLHF. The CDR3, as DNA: TGTGCCAGCAGCGGACGACAGAGGAGTAATTCACCCCTCCACTTT.

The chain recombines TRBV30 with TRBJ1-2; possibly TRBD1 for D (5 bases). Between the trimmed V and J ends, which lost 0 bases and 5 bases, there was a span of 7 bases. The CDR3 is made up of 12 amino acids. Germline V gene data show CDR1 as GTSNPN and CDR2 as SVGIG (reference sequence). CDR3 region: CAWSVTAYGYTF. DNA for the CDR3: TGTGCCTGGAGTGTGACAGCATATGGCTACACCTTC.

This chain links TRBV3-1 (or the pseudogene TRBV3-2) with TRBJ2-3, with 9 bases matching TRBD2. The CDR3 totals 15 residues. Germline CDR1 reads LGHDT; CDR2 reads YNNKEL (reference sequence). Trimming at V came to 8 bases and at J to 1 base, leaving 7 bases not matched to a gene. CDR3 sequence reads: CASPSWTSGTDTQYF. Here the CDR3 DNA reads TGTGCCAGCCCGTCCTGGACTAGCGGCACAGATACGCAGTATTTT.

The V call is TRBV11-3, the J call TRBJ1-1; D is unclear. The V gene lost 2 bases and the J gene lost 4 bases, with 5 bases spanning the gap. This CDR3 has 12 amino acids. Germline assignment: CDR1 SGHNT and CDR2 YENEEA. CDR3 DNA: TGTGCCAGCAGCTTAAAGCCCACTGAAGCTTTCTTT. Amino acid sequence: CASSLKPTEAFF.

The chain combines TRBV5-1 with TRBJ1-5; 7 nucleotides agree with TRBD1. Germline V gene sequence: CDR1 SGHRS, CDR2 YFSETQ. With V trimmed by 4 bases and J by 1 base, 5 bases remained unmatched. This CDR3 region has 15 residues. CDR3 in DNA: TGCGCCAGCAGCGTTCAGGGGGGAAGCAATCAGCCCCAGCATTTT. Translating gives CASSVQGGSNQPQHF.

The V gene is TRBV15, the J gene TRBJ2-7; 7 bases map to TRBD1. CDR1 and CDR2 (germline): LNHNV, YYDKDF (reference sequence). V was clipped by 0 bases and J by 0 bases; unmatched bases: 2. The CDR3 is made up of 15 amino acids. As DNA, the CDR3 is TGTGCCACCAGCAGAGAGGCAGGGGGCTCCTACGAGCAGTACTTC. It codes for CATSREAGGSYEQYF.

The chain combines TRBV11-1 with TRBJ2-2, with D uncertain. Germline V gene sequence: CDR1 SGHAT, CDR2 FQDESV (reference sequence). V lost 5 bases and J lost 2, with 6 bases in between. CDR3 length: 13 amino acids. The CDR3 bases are TGTGCCAGCAGCCCCATCAACACCGGGGAGCTGTTTTTT. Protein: CASSPINTGELFF.

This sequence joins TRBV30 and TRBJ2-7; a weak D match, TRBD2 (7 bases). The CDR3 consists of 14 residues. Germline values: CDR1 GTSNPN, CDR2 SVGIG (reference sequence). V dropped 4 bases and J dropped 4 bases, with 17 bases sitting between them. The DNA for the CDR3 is TGTGCCTGGACCAAGGGGGGGGGTTGGTACGAGCAGTACTTC. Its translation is CAWTKGGGWYEQYF.

This chain's CDR3 is CASSLEAGRQETQYF. The CDR3 nucleotides are TGCGCCAGCAGCTTGGAAGCGGGGCGTCAAGAGACCCAGTACTTC. The chain has TRBV5-1 and TRBJ2-5; TRBD2 aligns across 7 bases. With V trimmed by 0 bases and J by 2 bases, 4 bases remained unmatched. Germline V gives CDR1 SGHRS, CDR2 YFSETQ. The CDR3 contains 15 residues.

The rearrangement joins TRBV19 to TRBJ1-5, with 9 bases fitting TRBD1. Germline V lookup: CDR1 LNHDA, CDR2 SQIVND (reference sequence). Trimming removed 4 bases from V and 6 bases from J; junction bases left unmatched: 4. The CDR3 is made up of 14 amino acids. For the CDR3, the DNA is TGTGCCAGTAGTAGCCGACAGGGGGGTCAGCCCCAGCATTTT. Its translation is CASSSRQGGQPQHF.

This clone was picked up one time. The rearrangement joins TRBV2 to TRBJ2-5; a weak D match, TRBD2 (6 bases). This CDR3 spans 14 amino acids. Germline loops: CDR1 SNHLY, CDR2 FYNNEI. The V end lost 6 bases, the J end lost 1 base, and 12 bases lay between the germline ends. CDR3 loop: CASRASVLQETQYF. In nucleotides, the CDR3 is TGTGCCAGCAGGGCTAGCGTACTCCAAGAGACCCAGTACTTC.

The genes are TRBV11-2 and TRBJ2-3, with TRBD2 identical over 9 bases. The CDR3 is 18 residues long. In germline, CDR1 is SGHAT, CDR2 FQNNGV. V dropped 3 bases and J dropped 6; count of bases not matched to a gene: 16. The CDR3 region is CASSFLAGGTSRFDTQYF. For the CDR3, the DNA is TGTGCCAGCAGCTTTTTGGCGGGAGGGACCTCTCGTTTCGATACGCAGTATTTT.

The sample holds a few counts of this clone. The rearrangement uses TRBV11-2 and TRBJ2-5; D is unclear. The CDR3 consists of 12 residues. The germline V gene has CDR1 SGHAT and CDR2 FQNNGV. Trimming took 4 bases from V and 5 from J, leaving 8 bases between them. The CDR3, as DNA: TGTGCCAGCAGCTCAGGTGGGGAGACCCAGTACTTC. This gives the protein CASSSGGETQYF.

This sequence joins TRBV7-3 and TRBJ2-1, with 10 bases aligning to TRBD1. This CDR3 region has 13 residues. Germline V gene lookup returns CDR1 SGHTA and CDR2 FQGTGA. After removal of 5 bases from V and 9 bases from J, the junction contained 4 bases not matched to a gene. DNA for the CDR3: TGTGCCAGCAGCCGGGGACAGGGGCTTGAGCAGTTCTTC. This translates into CASSRGQGLEQFF.

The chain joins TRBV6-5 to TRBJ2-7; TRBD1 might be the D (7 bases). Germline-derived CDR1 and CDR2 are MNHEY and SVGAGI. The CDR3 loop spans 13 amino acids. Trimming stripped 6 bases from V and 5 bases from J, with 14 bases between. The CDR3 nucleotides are TGTGCCAGCAGGCGGGACAGTTTTGACGAGCAGTACTTC. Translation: CASRRDSFDEQYF.